Listed below are T cell receptor beta chains from one sample, sequenced in a study of Graves' ophthalmopathy and Graves' hyperthyroidism. TCRdb reprocessed the multiplex PCR reads via MiXCR and lists one record per CDR3 protein. The table shows over a million distinct CDR3 sequences, with less than 45% occurring only once. Sequenced input: peripheral blood or thyroid tissue (not recorded which). These receptor sequences come from an adult man with Graves' hyperthyroidism. Both conserved end residues are part of each CDR3. The D gene is left open where the match is weak. Not every row has a clone size; where given, it reads once, few, many or a size class.

clone_size: many; v_call: TRBV20-1; d_call: NA; j_call: TRBJ2-7; cdr3_nt: TGCAGTGCTAGAGTTGAAGGAAAGGTCGGCGAGCAGTACTTC; cdr3_aa: CSARVEGKVGEQYF
clone_size: many; v_call: TRBV7-2; d_call: NA; j_call: TRBJ1-1; cdr3_nt: TGTGCCAGGAGTGGGGGGGGAAACACTGAAGCTTTCTTT; cdr3_aa: CARSGGGNTEAFF
clone_size: NA; v_call: TRBV20-1; d_call: NA; j_call: TRBJ1-6; cdr3_nt: TGCAGTGCTAGTTGGGGTAACGAGGGCTATAATTCACCCCTCCACTTT; cdr3_aa: CSASWGNEGYNSPLHF
clone_size: once; v_call: TRBV20-1; d_call: NA; j_call: TRBJ2-7; cdr3_nt: TGCAGTGCTAGGCCAGAAATCTCCTACGAGCAGTACTTC; cdr3_aa: CSARPEISYEQYF
clone_size: NA; v_call: TRBV12-3/TRBV12-4; d_call: NA; j_call: TRBJ2-7; cdr3_nt: TGTGCCAGCAGTCCCCCCCCCGGGATCTCCTACGAGCAGTACTTC; cdr3_aa: CASSPPPGISYEQYF
clone_size: NA; v_call: TRBV7-8; d_call: NA; j_call: TRBJ2-2; cdr3_nt: TGTGCCAGCAGCTTAGTTGTTTCAGGGGCCGAAAACACCGGGGAGCTGTTTTTT; cdr3_aa: CASSLVVSGAENTGELFF
clone_size: many; v_call: TRBV14; d_call: NA; j_call: TRBJ2-7; cdr3_nt: TGTGCCAGCAGCCAAGATTGGACAGCAGCCTACGAGCAGTACTTC; cdr3_aa: CASSQDWTAAYEQYF
clone_size: few; v_call: TRBV4-1; d_call: NA; j_call: TRBJ1-2; cdr3_nt: TGCGCCAGCAGCCAAGCCCGGGACGGGACCTATGGCTACACCTTC; cdr3_aa: CASSQARDGTYGYTF
clone_size: NA; v_call: TRBV29-1; d_call: NA; j_call: TRBJ1-2; cdr3_nt: TGCAGCGTTGACGACCTGTACTATGGCTACACCTTC; cdr3_aa: CSVDDLYYGYTF
clone_size: many; v_call: TRBV20-1; d_call: NA; j_call: TRBJ2-2; cdr3_nt: TGCAGTGCTGAGGTCCTGGGCGGGGCGCACACCGGGGAGCTGTTTTTT; cdr3_aa: CSAEVLGGAHTGELFF
clone_size: many; v_call: TRBV19; d_call: NA; j_call: TRBJ2-5; cdr3_nt: TGTGCCAGTAGTACCACCGCGCGGGAGACCCAGTACTTC; cdr3_aa: CASSTTARETQYF
clone_size: many; v_call: TRBV7-2; d_call: TRBD1; j_call: TRBJ1-4; cdr3_nt: TGTGCCAGCACCGATAGGCAGGGGGGTAGGGGAAAACTGTTTTTT; cdr3_aa: CASTDRQGGRGKLFF
clone_size: NA; v_call: TRBV7-3; d_call: TRBD2; j_call: TRBJ2-7; cdr3_nt: TGTGCCAGCAGTCGTGATACTAGCGGGAGCCCACTCTTC; cdr3_aa: CASSRDTSGSPLF
clone_size: NA; v_call: TRBV20-1; d_call: TRBD1; j_call: TRBJ1-1; cdr3_nt: TGCAGTGCTACGCGACAGGGAGTGGACACTGAAGCTTTCTTT; cdr3_aa: CSATRQGVDTEAFF
clone_size: NA; v_call: TRBV27; d_call: NA; j_call: TRBJ1-2; cdr3_nt: TGTGCCAGCAGACTCTCAAATGACTATGGCTACACCTTC; cdr3_aa: CASRLSNDYGYTF
clone_size: NA; v_call: TRBV7-3; d_call: NA; j_call: TRBJ1-1; cdr3_nt: TGCGCCAGCAGCCAAGATTCGGCGGCGCGAGCCTCGAACACTGAAGCTTTCTTT; cdr3_aa: CASSQDSAARASNTEAFF
clone_size: few; v_call: TRBV7-9; d_call: NA; j_call: TRBJ1-2; cdr3_nt: TGTGCCAGCAGCTCGCGGGCGGGAGATAACTATGGCTACACCTTC; cdr3_aa: CASSSRAGDNYGYTF
clone_size: few; v_call: TRBV6-5; d_call: NA; j_call: TRBJ2-7; cdr3_nt: TGTGCCAGCAGGATGAACAGGGGAGGGTACTACGAGCAGTACTTC; cdr3_aa: CASRMNRGGYYEQYF
clone_size: many; v_call: TRBV7-9; d_call: NA; j_call: TRBJ1-4; cdr3_nt: TGTGCCAGCAGCTTTCGGCAGAACCTCGAAAAACTGTTTTTT; cdr3_aa: CASSFRQNLEKLFF
clone_size: NA; v_call: TRBV7-2; d_call: NA; j_call: TRBJ2-7; cdr3_nt: TGTGCCAGCAGCCAAGAGGCTAACGGGGGTTCCTACGAGCAGTACTTC; cdr3_aa: CASSQEANGGSYEQYF
clone_size: NA; v_call: TRBV2; d_call: TRBD2; j_call: TRBJ2-2; cdr3_nt: TGTGCCAGCAGTGGTAGCGGGAGGTCCAGGAACACCGGGGAGCTGTTTTTT; cdr3_aa: CASSGSGRSRNTGELFF
clone_size: NA; v_call: TRBV20-1; d_call: NA; j_call: TRBJ2-7; cdr3_nt: TGCAGTGCCCTCACCGGTCCGGTCGGTGACGAGCAGTACTTC; cdr3_aa: CSALTGPVGDEQYF
clone_size: few; v_call: TRBV6-5; d_call: NA; j_call: TRBJ2-5; cdr3_nt: TGTGCCAGCAGCACACAAGTGGGGACCCAGTACTTC; cdr3_aa: CASSTQVGTQYF
clone_size: few; v_call: TRBV12-3/TRBV12-4; d_call: NA; j_call: TRBJ1-1; cdr3_nt: TGTGCCAGCAGACCACCGGGCACAAAGCCAGCTTTCTTT; cdr3_aa: CASRPPGTKPAFF
clone_size: many; v_call: TRBV29-1; d_call: NA; j_call: TRBJ1-1; cdr3_nt: TGCAGCGTTGAGAGGTCGACAGGAGCTTTCTTT; cdr3_aa: CSVERSTGAFF
clone_size: NA; v_call: TRBV12-3/TRBV12-4; d_call: TRBD1; j_call: TRBJ1-5; cdr3_nt: TGTGCCAGCAGGGGACAGACCTACGAGCATTTT; cdr3_aa: CASRGQTYEHF
clone_size: NA; v_call: TRBV6-2/TRBV6-3; d_call: NA; j_call: TRBJ2-7; cdr3_nt: TGTGCCAGCAGTTCAGGACTCCGCAGGCACTTC; cdr3_aa: CASSSGLRRHF
clone_size: many; v_call: TRBV5-1; d_call: NA; j_call: TRBJ2-7; cdr3_nt: TGCGCCAGCAGGGTGGAGGGGCACTACGAGCAGTACTTC; cdr3_aa: CASRVEGHYEQYF
clone_size: few; v_call: TRBV28; d_call: TRBD1; j_call: TRBJ1-5; cdr3_nt: TGTGCCAGCAGTTCGACCGGGACAGGGGTCAATCAGCCCCAGCATTTT; cdr3_aa: CASSSTGTGVNQPQHF
clone_size: once; v_call: TRBV6-5; d_call: NA; j_call: TRBJ2-2; cdr3_nt: TGTGCCAGCAGTTACTTGTTGAGGGGAGACACCGGGGAGCTGTTTTTT; cdr3_aa: CASSYLLRGDTGELFF
clone_size: few; v_call: TRBV28; d_call: NA; j_call: TRBJ1-2; cdr3_nt: TGTGCCAGCACCGTTTTAGACTATGGCTACACCTTC; cdr3_aa: CASTVLDYGYTF
clone_size: NA; v_call: TRBV20-1; d_call: NA; j_call: TRBJ1-2; cdr3_nt: TGCAGTGCTGGTGATCGGGGGGCGTATGGCTACACCTTC; cdr3_aa: CSAGDRGAYGYTF
clone_size: NA; v_call: TRBV20-1; d_call: NA; j_call: TRBJ1-2; cdr3_nt: TGCAGTGCTACTGGTTCAGCGGGATATGGCTACACCTTC; cdr3_aa: CSATGSAGYGYTF
clone_size: NA; v_call: TRBV4-3; d_call: NA; j_call: TRBJ2-5; cdr3_nt: TGCGCCAGCAGCCTGAGGACAGGGAGGGTAGAGACCCAGTACTTC; cdr3_aa: CASSLRTGRVETQYF
clone_size: few; v_call: TRBV29-1; d_call: NA; j_call: TRBJ2-2; cdr3_nt: TGCAGCGTGACATGGGTCGCGAACACCGGGGAGCTGTTTTTT; cdr3_aa: CSVTWVANTGELFF
clone_size: NA; v_call: TRBV25-1; d_call: TRBD2; j_call: TRBJ2-2; cdr3_nt: TGTGCCAGCGTGGTAGCGGGAGGGACCGGGGAGCTGTTTTTT; cdr3_aa: CASVVAGGTGELFF
clone_size: NA; v_call: TRBV5-1; d_call: NA; j_call: TRBJ1-3; cdr3_nt: TGCGCCAGCAGCTCGCAGGGGATTAATGCTGGAAACACCATATATTTT; cdr3_aa: CASSSQGINAGNTIYF
clone_size: many; v_call: TRBV19; d_call: NA; j_call: TRBJ2-7; cdr3_nt: TGTGCCACCCGGACATATGCCGACGAGCAGTACTTC; cdr3_aa: CATRTYADEQYF
clone_size: once; v_call: TRBV19; d_call: NA; j_call: TRBJ1-1; cdr3_nt: TGTGCCAGTAGCAGTCCGGGACACATGAACACTGAAGCTTTCTTT; cdr3_aa: CASSSPGHMNTEAFF
clone_size: many; v_call: TRBV14; d_call: NA; j_call: TRBJ1-3; cdr3_nt: TGTGCCAGCAGCCAATTTGCTCCCGCCTCTGGAAACACCATATATTTT; cdr3_aa: CASSQFAPASGNTIYF
clone_size: NA; v_call: TRBV7-9; d_call: TRBD1; j_call: TRBJ2-7; cdr3_nt: TGTGCCAGCAGCTTATCCGCAGGGGGCAGGAACGAGCAGTACTTC; cdr3_aa: CASSLSAGGRNEQYF
clone_size: NA; v_call: TRBV7-7; d_call: NA; j_call: TRBJ2-7; cdr3_nt: TGTGCCAGCAGCTTAGGACAGTTCTCCGAGCAGTACTTC; cdr3_aa: CASSLGQFSEQYF
clone_size: few; v_call: TRBV20-1; d_call: TRBD2; j_call: TRBJ2-7; cdr3_nt: TGCAGTTGGGGCGGGAGCTCCTACAATGAGCAGTACTTC; cdr3_aa: CSWGGSSYNEQYF
clone_size: many; v_call: TRBV7-2; d_call: NA; j_call: TRBJ1-2; cdr3_nt: TGTGCCAGCAGCTTATGGCCAGGGATCGCCTTC; cdr3_aa: CASSLWPGIAF
clone_size: few; v_call: TRBV10-3; d_call: NA; j_call: TRBJ1-1; cdr3_nt: TGTGCCATCAGTTTGGACCTGAACACTGAAGCTTTCTTT; cdr3_aa: CAISLDLNTEAFF
clone_size: many; v_call: TRBV9; d_call: NA; j_call: TRBJ1-1; cdr3_nt: TGTGCCAGCAGCGTTGATGATGACATTGAAGCTTTCTTT; cdr3_aa: CASSVDDDIEAFF
clone_size: many; v_call: TRBV19; d_call: TRBD1; j_call: TRBJ1-6; cdr3_nt: TGTGCCAGTATGAGGACAGGGCTCAAGTCACCCCTCCACTTT; cdr3_aa: CASMRTGLKSPLHF
clone_size: NA; v_call: TRBV6-5; d_call: TRBD1; j_call: TRBJ1-2; cdr3_nt: TGTGCCAGCAGTACGACGCCGGGACAGGGGGGTAACGGCTACACCTTC; cdr3_aa: CASSTTPGQGGNGYTF
clone_size: NA; v_call: TRBV2; d_call: TRBD1; j_call: TRBJ1-5; cdr3_nt: TGTGCCAGCAGTTTAAGGGGGCCAGGGGGAACTCAGCCCCAGCATTTT; cdr3_aa: CASSLRGPGGTQPQHF
clone_size: NA; v_call: TRBV20-1; d_call: NA; j_call: TRBJ1-5; cdr3_nt: TGCAGTGCGACTACAGGGTTTTATCAGCCCCAGCATTTT; cdr3_aa: CSATTGFYQPQHF
clone_size: NA; v_call: TRBV2; d_call: NA; j_call: TRBJ2-5; cdr3_nt: NA; cdr3_aa: CAMYFCASRSGRAAETQYF
clone_size: many; v_call: TRBV15; d_call: NA; j_call: TRBJ2-7; cdr3_nt: TGTGCCACCAGCAAGGGGACTGATCTACGTAAGCAGTACTTC; cdr3_aa: CATSKGTDLRKQYF
clone_size: few; v_call: TRBV20-1; d_call: NA; j_call: TRBJ1-4; cdr3_nt: TGCAGTGCACGCACAGGGAGGGTTAATGAAAAACTGTTTTTT; cdr3_aa: CSARTGRVNEKLFF